This passage covers 6 T cell receptor beta chains from one sample sequenced in a study of T cell changes during pregnancy in multiple sclerosis. Assay: immunoSEQ multiplex PCR; the TCRdb copy retains only in-frame clones and omits some. The sample has roughly 52,000 clones, roughly 94% seen once; the top ten hold less than 6%. The sample consisted of CD8+ T cells from peripheral blood mononuclear cells, taken before pregnancy. The receptors shown here come from a female donor with multiple sclerosis, enrolled in a pregnancy study.

This clone was seen only a few times. The chain recombines TRBV30 with TRBJ2-3; D is possibly TRBD2 (5 bases). The length of the CDR3 is 15 residues. CDR1 and CDR2 from the germline V gene are GTSNPN and SVGIG (reference sequence). Trimming took 4 bases from V and 5 from J, leaving 19 bases between them. The CDR3 coding sequence is TGTGCCTGGACTAGCCAGGCTTGGCGTAAAGATACGCAGTATTTT. It is translated as CAWTSQAWRKDTQYF.

This sequence joins TRBV7-9 and TRBJ2-5; D gene uncertain. This CDR3 has 14 residues. Germline lookup yields CDR1 SEHNR and CDR2 FQNEAQ (reference sequence). Trimming shortened V by 5 bases and J by 2 bases, and 12 bases separated the two germline ends. CDR3 protein: CASSPAKEQETQYF. In nucleotides, the CDR3 is TGTGCCAGCAGCCCCGCTAAAGAGCAAGAGACCCAGTACTTC.

CDR3 coding DNA: TGTGCCACCAGCAGCGACCGGGACAGAAATCAGCCCCAGCATTTT. This gives the protein CATSSDRDRNQPQHF. The chain is built from TRBV15 and TRBJ1-5; TRBD1 aligns across 7 bases. The CDR3 totals 15 residues. Germline trimming cut 3 bases from V and 4 bases from J; bases unmatched to any gene: 6. Germline V gene lookup returns CDR1 LNHNV and CDR2 YYDKDF (reference sequence). The variable domain in full, completed from reference TRBV15 and TRBJ1-5, reads DAMVIQNPRYQVTQFGKPVTLSCSQTLNHNVMYWYQQKSSQAPKLLFHYYDKDFNNEADTPDNFQSRRPNTSFCFLDIRSPGLGDTAMYLCATSSDRDRNQPQHFGDGTRLSIL.

The chain joins TRBV5-6 to TRBJ1-1; tentative D call: TRBD1 (6 bases). Trimming took 4 bases from V and 4 from J, leaving 14 bases between them. The V gene's germline CDR1 is SGHDT and CDR2 YYEEEE. This CDR3 is 14 amino acids long. The CDR3 bases are TGTGCCAGCAGCGGACCGGACAGACGCACTGAAGCTTTCTTT. Translated: CASSGPDRRTEAFF.

The V call is TRBV19, the J call TRBJ2-7; the D gene is possibly TRBD2 (5 bases). CDR1 LNHDA and CDR2 SQIVND come from the germline V gene (reference sequence). The CDR3 extends over 16 amino acids. V was cut by 2 bases and J by 3 bases, with 17 bases left in between. This CDR3 is CASSIKAVRGGYEQYF. CDR3 coding DNA: TGTGCCAGTAGTATAAAGGCGGTTCGGGGTGGCTACGAGCAGTACTTC.

This chain joins TRBV2 and TRBJ2-2; D perhaps matches TRBD2 (6 bases). Looked up from germline, CDR1 is SNHLY and CDR2 is FYNNEI. Trimming shortened V by 6 bases and J by 7 bases, and 18 bases separated the two germline ends. The CDR3 runs 15 residues. The CDR3 here is CASSLGKLASGELFF. In DNA, the CDR3 is TGTGCCAGCAGCCTGGGAAAACTAGCTAGCGGGGAGCTGTTTTTT.